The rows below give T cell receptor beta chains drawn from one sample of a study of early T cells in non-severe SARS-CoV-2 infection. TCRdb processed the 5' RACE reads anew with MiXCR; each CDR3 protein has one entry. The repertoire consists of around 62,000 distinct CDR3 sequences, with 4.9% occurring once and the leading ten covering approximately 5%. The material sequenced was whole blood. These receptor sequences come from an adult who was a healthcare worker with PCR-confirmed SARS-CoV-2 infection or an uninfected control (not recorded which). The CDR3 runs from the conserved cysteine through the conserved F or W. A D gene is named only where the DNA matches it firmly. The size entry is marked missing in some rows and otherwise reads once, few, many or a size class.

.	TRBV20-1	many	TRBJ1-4	TGCAGTGCTACACAGGGAACTAATGAAAAACTGTTTTTT	CSATQGTNEKLFF
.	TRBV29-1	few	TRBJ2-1	TGCAGCGTTTTGTCGGATTATGGTGAGCAGTTCTTC	CSVLSDYGEQFF
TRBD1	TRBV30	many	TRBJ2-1	TGTGCCACTGATGGACAGGGACCACTCGATGAGCAGTTCTTC	CATDGQGPLDEQFF
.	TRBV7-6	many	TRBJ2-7	TGTGCCAGCAGCTTAGACGGGGGAGGCGAGCAGTACTTC	CASSLDGGGEQYF
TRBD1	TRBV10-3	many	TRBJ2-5	TGTGCCACGTCGGACAGGCCCCAAGAGACCCAGTACTTC	CATSDRPQETQYF
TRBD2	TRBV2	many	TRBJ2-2	TGTGCCAGCAGTGCCGTGACTAGCGGGGGCACCGGGGAGCTGTTTTTT	CASSAVTSGGTGELFF
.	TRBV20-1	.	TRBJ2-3	TGCAGTGCTAGAGACCCCACTAGCTCGGGAGGCACAGATACGCAGTATTTT	CSARDPTSSGGTDTQYF
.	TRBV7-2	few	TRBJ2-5	TGTGCCAGCAGCTTAAGAGTCCGACAGCAAGAGACCCAGTACTTC	CASSLRVRQQETQYF
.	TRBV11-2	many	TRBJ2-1	TGTGCCAGCAGCTTCGAGACATCAAACAATGAGCAGTTCTTC	CASSFETSNNEQFF
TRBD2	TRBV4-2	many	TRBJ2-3	TGTGCCAGCAGCCAAGGGACTAGCGGGGGGGCAGATACGCAGTATTTT	CASSQGTSGGADTQYF
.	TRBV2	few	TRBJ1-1	TGTGCCAGCACGATAGCTGACGGCTACACTGAAGCTTTCTTT	CASTIADGYTEAFF
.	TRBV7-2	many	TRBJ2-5	TGTGCCAGCTCGATCTCCAAAGCCCAAGAGACCCAGTACTTC	CASSISKAQETQYF
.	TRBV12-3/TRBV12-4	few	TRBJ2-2	TGTGCCAGCAGTTTTGGACCCCCGGGGACCGGGGAGCTGTTTTTT	CASSFGPPGTGELFF
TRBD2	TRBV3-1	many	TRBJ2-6	TGTGCCAGCAGCTCCGGGACTAGCTCTGGGGCCAACGTCCTGACTTTC	CASSSGTSSGANVLTF
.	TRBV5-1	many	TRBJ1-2	TGCGCCAGCAGCTTGGGGCGCTATGGCTACACCTTC	CASSLGRYGYTF
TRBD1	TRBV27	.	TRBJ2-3	TGTGCCAGCAGCTGGGGACAGGGACGGGTCCCAGATACGCAGTATTTT	CASSWGQGRVPDTQYF
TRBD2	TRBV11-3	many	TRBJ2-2	TGTGCCAGCAGCCCGGGGGGGGCCGACACCGGGGAGCTGTTTTTT	CASSPGGADTGELFF
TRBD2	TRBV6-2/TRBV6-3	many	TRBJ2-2	TGTGCCAGCAGTTACTCACTAGCGGGAGAGGTCGGGGAGCTGTTTTTT	CASSYSLAGEVGELFF
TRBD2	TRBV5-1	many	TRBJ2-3	TGCGCCAGCAGCCTCCAGGGACTAGCGGGGGGTCGGGATACGCAGTATTTT	CASSLQGLAGGRDTQYF
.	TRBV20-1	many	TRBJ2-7	TGCAGTGCTAGGAAGGACGATGGCTCCTACGAGCAGTACTTC	CSARKDDGSYEQYF
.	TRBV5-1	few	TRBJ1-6	TGCGCCAGCAGCCCGGGACGGAATAATTCACCCCTCCACTTT	CASSPGRNNSPLHF
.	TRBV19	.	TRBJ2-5	TGTGCCAGTAGCCCGGACCAAGAGACCCAGTACTTC	CASSPDQETQYF
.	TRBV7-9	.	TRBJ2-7	TGTGCCAGCAGCTTCGCGGACCTTAACTCCTACGAGCAGTACTTC	CASSFADLNSYEQYF
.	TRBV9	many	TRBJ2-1	TGTGCCAGCAGCGACGACTACTCCTACAATGAGCAGTTCTTC	CASSDDYSYNEQFF
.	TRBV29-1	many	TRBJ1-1	TGCAGCGTTGTCAGCCAGGGGAAGGTTACTGAAGCTTTCTTT	CSVVSQGKVTEAFF
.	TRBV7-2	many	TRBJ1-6	TGTGCCAGCAGTATAAGGGGTCGTGATTCACCCCTCCACTTT	CASSIRGRDSPLHF
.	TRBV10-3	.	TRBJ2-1	TGTGCCATCAGTGAGCCGCGACGGGGCAATAGCTACAATGAGAAGTTCTTC	CAISEPRRGNSYNEKFF
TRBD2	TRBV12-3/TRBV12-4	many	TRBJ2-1	TGTGCCAGCAGCTTCAGACTGGGACTAGCAGACAATGAGCAGTTCTTC	CASSFRLGLADNEQFF
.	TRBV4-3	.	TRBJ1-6	TGCGCCAGCAGCCAAGATGCGGGCAATTCACCCCTCCACTTT	CASSQDAGNSPLHF
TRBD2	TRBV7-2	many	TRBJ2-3	TGTGCGGGGATCTCACTAGCGGGAGCAGATACGCAGTATTTT	CAGISLAGADTQYF
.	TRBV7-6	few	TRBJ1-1	TGTGCCAGCAGCTTAATGGGTGGGGAGACTGAAGCTTTCTTT	CASSLMGGETEAFF
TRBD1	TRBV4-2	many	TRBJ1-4	TGTGCCAGCAGCCGGACAGGGCCGGGAGAAAAACTGTTTTTT	CASSRTGPGEKLFF
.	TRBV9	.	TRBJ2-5	TGTGCCAGCAGCGTAGACGGTGAGACCCAGTACTTC	CASSVDGETQYF
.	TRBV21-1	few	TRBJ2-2	TGTGCCAGCATCGTGAGGTCACCCGGGGAGCTGTTTTTT	CASIVRSPGELFF
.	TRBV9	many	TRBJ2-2	TGTGCCAGCAGCGTAGGATCCCGGGGCAACACCGGGGAGCTGTTTTTT	CASSVGSRGNTGELFF
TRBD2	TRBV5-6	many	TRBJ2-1	TGTGCCAGCAGTCGAAGACTAGCTACTAGGTCCTCGTACAATGAGCAGTTCTTC	CASSRRLATRSSYNEQFF
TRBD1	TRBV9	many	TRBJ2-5	TGTGCCAGCAGCGTAGTGGACAGGAAGCAAGAGACCCAGTACTTC	CASSVVDRKQETQYF
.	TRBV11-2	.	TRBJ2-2	TGTGCCAGCAGCTTTGCAGGGTACACCGGGGAGCTGTTTTTT	CASSFAGYTGELFF
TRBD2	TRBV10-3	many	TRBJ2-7	TGTGCCACCTTTACGGGGAGGGACTACGAGCAGTACTTC	CATFTGRDYEQYF
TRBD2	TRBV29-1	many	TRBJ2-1	TGCAGCGTTGAAGGTAGCGGGGGTAGTAATGAGCAGTTCTTC	CSVEGSGGSNEQFF
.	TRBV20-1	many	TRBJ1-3	TGCAGTGCTCCCTTCCTCAACACCATATATTTT	CSAPFLNTIYF
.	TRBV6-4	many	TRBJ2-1	TGTGCCAGCAGTGACTCGAGACGTGAGCAGTTCTTC	CASSDSRREQFF